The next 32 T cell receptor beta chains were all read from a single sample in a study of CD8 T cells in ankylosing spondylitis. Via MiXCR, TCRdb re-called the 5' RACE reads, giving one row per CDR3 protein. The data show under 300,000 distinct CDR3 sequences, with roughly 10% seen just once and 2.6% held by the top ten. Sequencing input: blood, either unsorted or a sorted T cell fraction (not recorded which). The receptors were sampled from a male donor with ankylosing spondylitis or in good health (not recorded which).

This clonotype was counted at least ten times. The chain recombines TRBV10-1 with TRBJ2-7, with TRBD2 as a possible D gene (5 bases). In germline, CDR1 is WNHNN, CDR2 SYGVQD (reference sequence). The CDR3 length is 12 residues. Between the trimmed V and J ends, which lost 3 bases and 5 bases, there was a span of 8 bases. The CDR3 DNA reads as TGCGCCAGCAGTGACTCGGGGAACGAGCAGTACTTC. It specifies CASSDSGNEQYF.

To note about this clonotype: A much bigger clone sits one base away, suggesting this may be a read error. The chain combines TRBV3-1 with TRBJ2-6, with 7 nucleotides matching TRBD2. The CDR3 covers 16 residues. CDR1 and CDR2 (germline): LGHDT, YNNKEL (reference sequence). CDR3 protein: CASSQDLAGGANILTF. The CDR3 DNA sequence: TGTGCCAGCAGCCAAGATTTAGCGGGCGGGGCCAACATCCTGACTTTC.

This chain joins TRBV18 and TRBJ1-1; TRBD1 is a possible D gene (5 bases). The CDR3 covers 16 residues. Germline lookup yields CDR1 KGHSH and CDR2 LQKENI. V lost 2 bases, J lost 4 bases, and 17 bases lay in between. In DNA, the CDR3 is TGTGCCAGCTCACCAATTTCAGGGTCGTCGGGCACTGAAGCTTTCTTT. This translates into CASSPISGSSGTEAFF. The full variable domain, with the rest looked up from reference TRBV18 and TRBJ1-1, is NAGVMQNPRHLVRRRGQEARLRCSPMKGHSHVYWYRQLPEEGLKFMVYLQKENIIDESGMPKERFSAEFPKEGPSILRIQQVVRGDSAAYFCASSPISGSSGTEAFFGQGTRLTVV.

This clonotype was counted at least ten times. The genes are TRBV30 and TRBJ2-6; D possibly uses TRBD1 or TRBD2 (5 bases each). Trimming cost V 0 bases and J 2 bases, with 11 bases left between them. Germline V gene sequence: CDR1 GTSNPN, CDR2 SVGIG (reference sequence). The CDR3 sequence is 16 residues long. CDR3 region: CAWSVVWGTGANVLTF. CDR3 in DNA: TGTGCCTGGAGTGTCGTATGGGGGACTGGGGCCAACGTCCTGACTTTC.

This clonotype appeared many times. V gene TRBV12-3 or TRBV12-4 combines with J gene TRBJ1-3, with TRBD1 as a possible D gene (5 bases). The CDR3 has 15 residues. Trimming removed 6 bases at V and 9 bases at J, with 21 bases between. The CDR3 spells CASSPGTLRGATIYF. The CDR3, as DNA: TGTGCCAGCAGCCCCGGGACTTTGAGGGGCGCCACCATATATTTT.

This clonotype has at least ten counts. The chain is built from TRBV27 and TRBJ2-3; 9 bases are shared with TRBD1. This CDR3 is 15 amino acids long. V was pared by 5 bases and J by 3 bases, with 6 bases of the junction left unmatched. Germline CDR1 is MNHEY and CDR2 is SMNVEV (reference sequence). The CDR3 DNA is TGTGCCAGCAGTCCCTTTGGACAGGGGACAGATACGCAGTATTTT. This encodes CASSPFGQGTDTQYF.

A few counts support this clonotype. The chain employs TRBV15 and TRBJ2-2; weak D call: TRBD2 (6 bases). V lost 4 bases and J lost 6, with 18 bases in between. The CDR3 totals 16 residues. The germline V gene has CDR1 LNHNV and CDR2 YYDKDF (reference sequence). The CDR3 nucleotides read TGTGCCACCAGCATTCATGGGAGGCTGGGAGCCGGGGAGCTGTTTTTT. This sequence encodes CATSIHGRLGAGELFF.

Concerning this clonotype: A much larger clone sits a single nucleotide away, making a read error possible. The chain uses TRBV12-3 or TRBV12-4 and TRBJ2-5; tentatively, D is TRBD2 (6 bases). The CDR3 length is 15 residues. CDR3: CVSSGEGTRGETQYF. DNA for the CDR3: TGTGTCAGCAGTGGAGAGGGGACCCGGGGGGAGACCCAGTACTTC.

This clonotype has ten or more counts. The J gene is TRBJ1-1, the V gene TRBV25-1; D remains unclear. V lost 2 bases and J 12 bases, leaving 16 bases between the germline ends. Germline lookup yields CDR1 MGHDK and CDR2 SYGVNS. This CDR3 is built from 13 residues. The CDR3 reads CASSEAIFDMPFF. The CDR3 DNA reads TGTGCCAGCAGTGAAGCGATATTCGACATGCCTTTCTTT.

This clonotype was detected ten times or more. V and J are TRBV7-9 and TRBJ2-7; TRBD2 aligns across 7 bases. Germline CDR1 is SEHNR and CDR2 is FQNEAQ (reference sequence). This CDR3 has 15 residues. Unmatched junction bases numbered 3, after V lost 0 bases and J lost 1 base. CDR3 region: CASSLATGGSYEQYF. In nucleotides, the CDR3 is TGTGCCAGCAGCTTAGCGACGGGGGGATCCTACGAGCAGTACTTC.

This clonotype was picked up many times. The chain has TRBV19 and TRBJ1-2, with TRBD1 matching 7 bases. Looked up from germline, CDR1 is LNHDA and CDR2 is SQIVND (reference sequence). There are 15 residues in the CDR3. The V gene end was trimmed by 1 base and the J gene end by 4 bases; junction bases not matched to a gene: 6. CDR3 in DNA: TGTGCCAGTAGTATAGGTTACGGGACAGCCTATGGCTACACCTTC. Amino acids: CASSIGYGTAYGYTF.

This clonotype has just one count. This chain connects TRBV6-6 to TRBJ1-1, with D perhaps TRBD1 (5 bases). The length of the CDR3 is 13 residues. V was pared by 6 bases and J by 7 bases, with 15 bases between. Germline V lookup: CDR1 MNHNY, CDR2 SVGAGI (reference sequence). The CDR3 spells CASSQTGRFEAFF. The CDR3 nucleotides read TGTGCCAGCAGCCAGACGGGGCGGTTTGAAGCTTTCTTT.

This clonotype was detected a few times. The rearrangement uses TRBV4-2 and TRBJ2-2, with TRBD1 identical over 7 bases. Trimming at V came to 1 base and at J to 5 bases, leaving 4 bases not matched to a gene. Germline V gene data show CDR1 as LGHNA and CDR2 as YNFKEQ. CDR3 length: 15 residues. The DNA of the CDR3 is TGTGCCAGCAGCCAAGCCGGGACAGCAACCGGGGAGCTGTTTTTT. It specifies CASSQAGTATGELFF.

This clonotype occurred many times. CDR3 amino acids: CASSFDRSTYGYTF. The CDR3 coding sequence is TGCGCCAGCAGCTTTGACAGGTCGACTTATGGCTACACCTTC. V is TRBV5-1 and J is TRBJ1-2; tentatively, D is TRBD1 (6 bases). CDR3 length equals 14 residues. Germline assignment: CDR1 SGHRS and CDR2 YFSETQ. The ends were cut back, 2 bases at V and 5 bases at J, with 13 bases in the middle.

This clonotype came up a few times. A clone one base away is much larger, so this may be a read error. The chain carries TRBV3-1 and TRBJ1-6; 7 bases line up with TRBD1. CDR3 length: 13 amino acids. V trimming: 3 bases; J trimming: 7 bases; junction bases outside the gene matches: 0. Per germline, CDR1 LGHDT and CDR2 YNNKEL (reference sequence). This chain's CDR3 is CASSHRGNSPLHF. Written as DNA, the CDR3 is TGTGCCAGCAGCCACAGGGGGAATTCACCCCTCCACTTT.

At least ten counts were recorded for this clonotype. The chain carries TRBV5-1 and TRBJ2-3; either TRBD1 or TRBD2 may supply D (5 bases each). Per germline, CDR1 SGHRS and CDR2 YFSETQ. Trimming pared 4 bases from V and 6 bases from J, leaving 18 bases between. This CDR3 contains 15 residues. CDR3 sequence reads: CASSRTFREGDTQYF. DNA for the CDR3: TGCGCCAGCAGCCGGACATTTCGAGAGGGGGATACGCAGTATTTT.

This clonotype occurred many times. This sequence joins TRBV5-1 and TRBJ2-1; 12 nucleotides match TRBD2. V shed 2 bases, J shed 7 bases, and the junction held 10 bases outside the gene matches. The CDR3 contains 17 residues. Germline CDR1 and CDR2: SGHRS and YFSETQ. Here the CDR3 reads CASSLTLTSGSGNEQFF. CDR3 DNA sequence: TGCGCCAGCAGCTTAACTTTGACTAGCGGGAGTGGGAATGAGCAGTTCTTC.

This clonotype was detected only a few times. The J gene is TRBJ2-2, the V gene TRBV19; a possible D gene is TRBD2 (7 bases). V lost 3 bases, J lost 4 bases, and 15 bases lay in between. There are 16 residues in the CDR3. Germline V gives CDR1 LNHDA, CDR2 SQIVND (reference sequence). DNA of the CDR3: TGTGCCAGTAGTATTCGTCAGGGGAGGGCCACCGGGGAGCTGTTTTTT. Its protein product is CASSIRQGRATGELFF. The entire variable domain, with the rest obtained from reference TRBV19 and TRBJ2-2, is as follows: DGGITQSPKYLFRKEGQNVTLSCEQNLNHDAMYWYRQDPGQGLRLIYYSQIVNDFQKGDIAEGYSVSREKKESFPLTVTSAQKNPTAFYLCASSIRQGRATGELFFGEGSRLTVL.

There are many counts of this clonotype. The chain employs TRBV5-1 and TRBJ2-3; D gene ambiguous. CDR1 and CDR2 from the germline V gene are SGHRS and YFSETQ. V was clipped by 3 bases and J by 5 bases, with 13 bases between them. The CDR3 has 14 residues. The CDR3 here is CASSWMTTRDTQYF. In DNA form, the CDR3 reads TGCGCCAGCAGCTGGATGACCACCAGAGATACGCAGTATTTT.

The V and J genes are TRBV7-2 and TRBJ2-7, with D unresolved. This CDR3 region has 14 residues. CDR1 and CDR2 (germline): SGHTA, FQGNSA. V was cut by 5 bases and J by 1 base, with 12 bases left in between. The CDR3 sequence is CASSPWTASYEQYF. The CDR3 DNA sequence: TGTGCCAGCAGCCCTTGGACGGCTTCCTACGAGCAGTACTTC.

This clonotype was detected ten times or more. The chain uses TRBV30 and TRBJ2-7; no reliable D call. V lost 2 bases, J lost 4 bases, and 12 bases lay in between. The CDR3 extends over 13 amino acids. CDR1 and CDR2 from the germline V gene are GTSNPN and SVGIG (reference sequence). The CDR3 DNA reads TGTGCCTGGAGTCTGGGGAACCGATACGAGCAGTACTTC. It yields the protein CAWSLGNRYEQYF.

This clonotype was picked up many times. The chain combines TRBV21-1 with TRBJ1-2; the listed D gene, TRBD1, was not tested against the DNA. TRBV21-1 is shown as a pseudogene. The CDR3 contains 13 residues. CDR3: CASGRRSNYGYTF. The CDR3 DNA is TGTGCCAGCGGGCGCAGATCGAACTATGGCTACACCTTC.

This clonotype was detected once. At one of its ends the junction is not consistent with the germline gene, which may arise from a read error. CDR3 amino acids: CAGSQGGGGAWDTQYF. The CDR3 DNA reads TGTGCCGGCAGCCAAGGGGGCGGGGGGGCGTGGGATACGCAGTATTTT. This chain uses TRBV4-2 with TRBJ2-3, with TRBD2 matching over 9 bases. The CDR3 runs to 16 residues. In germline, CDR1 is LGHNA, CDR2 YNFKEQ.

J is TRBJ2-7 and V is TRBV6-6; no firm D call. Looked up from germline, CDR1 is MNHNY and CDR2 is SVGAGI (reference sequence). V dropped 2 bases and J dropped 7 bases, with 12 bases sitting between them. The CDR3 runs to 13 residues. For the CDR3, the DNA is TGTGCCAGCAGTTACCCCCCCTCGCAAGAGCAGTACTTC. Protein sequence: CASSYPPSQEQYF.

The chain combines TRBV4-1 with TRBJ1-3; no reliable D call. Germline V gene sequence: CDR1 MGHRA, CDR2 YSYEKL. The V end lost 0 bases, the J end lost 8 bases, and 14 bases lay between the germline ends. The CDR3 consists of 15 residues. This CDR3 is CASSQEGEVGYTIYF. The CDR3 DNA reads TGCGCCAGCAGCCAAGAGGGAGAGGTGGGATACACCATATATTTT.

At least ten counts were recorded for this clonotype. The CDR3 DNA is TGCGCCAGCAGCCAAGAAGTCCGGGCCGGGGAGCTGTTTTTT. It translates to CASSQEVRAGELFF. This chain joins TRBV4-1 and TRBJ2-2; D remains ambiguous. The CDR3 sequence is 14 residues long. Trimming removed 0 bases at V and 6 bases at J, with 8 bases between. Germline CDR1 is MGHRA and CDR2 is YSYEKL.

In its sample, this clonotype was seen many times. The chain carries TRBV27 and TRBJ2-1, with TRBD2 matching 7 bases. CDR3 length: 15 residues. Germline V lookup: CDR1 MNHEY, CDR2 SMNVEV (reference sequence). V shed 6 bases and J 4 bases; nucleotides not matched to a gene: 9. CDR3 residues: CASSTLRGEYNEQFF. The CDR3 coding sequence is TGTGCCAGCAGCACCCTCCGGGGGGAGTACAATGAGCAGTTCTTC.

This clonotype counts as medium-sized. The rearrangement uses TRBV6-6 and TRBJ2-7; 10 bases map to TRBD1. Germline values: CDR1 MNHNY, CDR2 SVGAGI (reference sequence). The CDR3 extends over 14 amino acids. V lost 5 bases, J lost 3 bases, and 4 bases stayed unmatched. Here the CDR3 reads CASSPRDRGYEQYF. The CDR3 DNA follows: TGTGCCAGCAGTCCCCGGGACAGGGGCTACGAGCAGTACTTC.

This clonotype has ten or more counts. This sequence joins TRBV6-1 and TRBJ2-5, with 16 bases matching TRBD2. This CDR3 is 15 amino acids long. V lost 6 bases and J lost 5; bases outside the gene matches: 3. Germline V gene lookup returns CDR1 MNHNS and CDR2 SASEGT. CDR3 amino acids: CASRGLAGGPETQYF. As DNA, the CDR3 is TGTGCCAGCAGGGGACTAGCGGGGGGGCCGGAGACCCAGTACTTC.

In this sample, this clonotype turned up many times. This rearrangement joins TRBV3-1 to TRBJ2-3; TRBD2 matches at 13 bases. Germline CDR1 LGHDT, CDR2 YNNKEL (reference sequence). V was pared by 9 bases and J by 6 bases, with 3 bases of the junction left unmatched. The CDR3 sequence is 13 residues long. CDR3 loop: CASATSGGDTQYF. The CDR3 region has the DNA TGTGCCAGTGCGACTAGCGGGGGGGATACGCAGTATTTT.

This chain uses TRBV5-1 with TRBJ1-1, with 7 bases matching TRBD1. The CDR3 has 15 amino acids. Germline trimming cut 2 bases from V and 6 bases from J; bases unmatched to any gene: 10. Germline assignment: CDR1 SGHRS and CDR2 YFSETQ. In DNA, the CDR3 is TGCGCCAGCAGCTTAATGACAGGGTCATGGGCTGAAGCTTTCTTT. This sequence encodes CASSLMTGSWAEAFF.

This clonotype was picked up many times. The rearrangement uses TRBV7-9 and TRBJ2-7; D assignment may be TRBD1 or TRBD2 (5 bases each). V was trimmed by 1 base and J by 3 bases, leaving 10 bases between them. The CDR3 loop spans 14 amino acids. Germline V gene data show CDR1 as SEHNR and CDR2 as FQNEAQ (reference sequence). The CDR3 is CASSLVGDGYEQYF. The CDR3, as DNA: TGTGCCAGCAGCTTAGTAGGGGACGGCTACGAGCAGTACTTC.